Listed below are T cell receptor beta chains from one sample, sequenced in a study of blood T cell repertoires in COVID-19. The data were produced by immunoSEQ multiplex PCR, yet TCRdb's version contains in-frame clones alone and is incomplete. Seen here are 90,000 or so clones, 86% observed once, and the top ten hold 0.95% to 1.5%. The sample comprised peripheral blood. The receptors stem from a man at least 80 years old with active or convalescent COVID-19. Both conserved end residues are part of each CDR3. The order of the fields is CDR3 DNA, CDR3 protein, J gene, CDR3 length, clone size, V gene, D gene. A D gene is named only where the DNA matches it firmly. Only part of the rows carry a size: once, few, many, or a class if the clone is expanded.

cdr3_nt: TGTGCCATCAGTGACCCCGGGAAGACAGGTTCACCCCTCCACTTT; cdr3_aa: CAISDPGKTGSPLHF; j_call: TRBJ1-6; cdr3_length: 15; clone_size: .; v_call: TRBV10-3; d_call: .
cdr3_nt: TGTGCCACCAGTGATTTTGGGCTAGCGGGAGGAGTAGCAGAGACCCAGTACTTC; cdr3_aa: CATSDFGLAGGVAETQYF; j_call: TRBJ2-5; cdr3_length: 18; clone_size: once; v_call: TRBV24-1; d_call: TRBD2
cdr3_nt: TGTGCCATCAGTGAAGGCCCATCGACAGTATCCTCTTACGAGCAGTACTTC; cdr3_aa: CAISEGPSTVSSYEQYF; j_call: TRBJ2-7; cdr3_length: 17; clone_size: .; v_call: TRBV10-3; d_call: .
cdr3_nt: TGTGCCAGCAGCCGAACAGGGGGCACTGAAGCTTTCTTT; cdr3_aa: CASSRTGGTEAFF; j_call: TRBJ1-1; cdr3_length: 13; clone_size: .; v_call: TRBV3-1/TRBV3-2; d_call: TRBD1
cdr3_nt: TGTGCTAGTGGCCCTAGCGGCCAAGAGACCCAGTACTTC; cdr3_aa: CASGPSGQETQYF; j_call: TRBJ2-5; cdr3_length: 13; clone_size: .; v_call: TRBV12-5; d_call: TRBD2
cdr3_nt: TGCGCCAGCAGCCAAGTGGGGGACAGTGAGCAGTTCTTC; cdr3_aa: CASSQVGDSEQFF; j_call: TRBJ2-1; cdr3_length: 13; clone_size: once; v_call: TRBV4-1; d_call: TRBD1
cdr3_nt: TGTGCCAGCAGTGGGGCGAGCAATCAGCCCCAGCATTTT; cdr3_aa: CASSGASNQPQHF; j_call: TRBJ1-5; cdr3_length: 13; clone_size: .; v_call: TRBV2; d_call: .
cdr3_nt: TGTGCCAGCAGGGGACTAGCGGGAGCAACCTACGAGCAGTACTTC; cdr3_aa: CASRGLAGATYEQYF; j_call: TRBJ2-7; cdr3_length: 15; clone_size: .; v_call: TRBV6-5; d_call: TRBD2
cdr3_nt: TGTGCCAGCAGCTCCAACCCCGGACAACCGAACACTGAAGCTTTCTTT; cdr3_aa: CASSSNPGQPNTEAFF; j_call: TRBJ1-1; cdr3_length: 16; clone_size: .; v_call: TRBV7-2; d_call: .
cdr3_nt: TGCGCCAGCAGCTTAGCGCTCTGGAGGTACAATGAGCAGTTCTTC; cdr3_aa: CASSLALWRYNEQFF; j_call: TRBJ2-1; cdr3_length: 15; clone_size: .; v_call: TRBV5-1; d_call: .
cdr3_nt: TGTGCCAGCTCACTGGGTGGGTGGCGGAATACCTACGAGCAGTACTTC; cdr3_aa: CASSLGGWRNTYEQYF; j_call: TRBJ2-7; cdr3_length: 16; clone_size: .; v_call: TRBV18; d_call: .
cdr3_nt: TGTGCCAGTGTTCGCCGGGACTCCCCCTACGAGCAGTACTTC; cdr3_aa: CASVRRDSPYEQYF; j_call: TRBJ2-7; cdr3_length: 14; clone_size: .; v_call: TRBV6-5; d_call: .
cdr3_nt: TGTGCCAGCTCACAAACGGGCCCAGCGGCAGATACGCAGTATTTT; cdr3_aa: CASSQTGPAADTQYF; j_call: TRBJ2-3; cdr3_length: 15; clone_size: .; v_call: TRBV18; d_call: .
cdr3_nt: TGTGCCAGCACCCCGAGGGGGTCCTCCTACGAGCAGTACTTC; cdr3_aa: CASTPRGSSYEQYF; j_call: TRBJ2-7; cdr3_length: 14; clone_size: .; v_call: TRBV6-2/TRBV6-3; d_call: .
cdr3_nt: TGTGCCAGTAGTATACCCACCGGGACAGGGAATAGCAATCAGCCCCAGCATTTT; cdr3_aa: CASSIPTGTGNSNQPQHF; j_call: TRBJ1-5; cdr3_length: 18; clone_size: few; v_call: TRBV19; d_call: TRBD1
cdr3_nt: TGTGCCAGCAGTGACCTGCCGGTGTGGGGCTACACCTTC; cdr3_aa: CASSDLPVWGYTF; j_call: TRBJ1-2; cdr3_length: 13; clone_size: .; v_call: TRBV2; d_call: .
cdr3_nt: TGCGCCAGCAGGACAGGGGTGGTGTGGGGGACCTACGAGCAGTACTTC; cdr3_aa: CASRTGVVWGTYEQYF; j_call: TRBJ2-7; cdr3_length: 16; clone_size: once; v_call: TRBV10-1; d_call: TRBD1
cdr3_nt: TGTGCCAGTAGTATGACTAGCACTGGGGAGCTGTTTTTT; cdr3_aa: CASSMTSTGELFF; j_call: TRBJ2-2; cdr3_length: 13; clone_size: .; v_call: TRBV19; d_call: TRBD2